This TCR beta chain was obtained from a study of CD8 T cells in ankylosing spondylitis. Trimming removed 1 base from V and 0 bases from J; junction bases left unmatched: 20. This CDR3 is built from 23 residues. The germline gives CDR1 LGHNA, CDR2 YSLEER. Study findings and constraints: For ankylosing spondylitis blood, a TCR beta motif of about eight highly homologous variants appeared characteristic.

Many counts were recorded for this clonotype. Its antigen is as yet unknown. TCRdb analysed the 5' RACE reads with MiXCR anew, one entry per CDR3 protein. The sample has about 240,000 distinct CDR3 sequences; around 7.8% are singletons. Sequences were obtained from blood, either unsorted or a sorted T cell fraction (not recorded which). The TCR originated in a male donor with ankylosing spondylitis or in good health (not recorded which). The chain is built from TRBV4-3 and TRBJ2-1; 11 positions agree with TRBD2. The CDR3 DNA is TGCGCCAGCAGCCAAGGGAATCACAAATTCGGGACTAGCGGAAACAGCTCCTACAATGAGCAGTTCTTC. Protein sequence: CASSQGNHKFGTSGNSSYNEQFF.